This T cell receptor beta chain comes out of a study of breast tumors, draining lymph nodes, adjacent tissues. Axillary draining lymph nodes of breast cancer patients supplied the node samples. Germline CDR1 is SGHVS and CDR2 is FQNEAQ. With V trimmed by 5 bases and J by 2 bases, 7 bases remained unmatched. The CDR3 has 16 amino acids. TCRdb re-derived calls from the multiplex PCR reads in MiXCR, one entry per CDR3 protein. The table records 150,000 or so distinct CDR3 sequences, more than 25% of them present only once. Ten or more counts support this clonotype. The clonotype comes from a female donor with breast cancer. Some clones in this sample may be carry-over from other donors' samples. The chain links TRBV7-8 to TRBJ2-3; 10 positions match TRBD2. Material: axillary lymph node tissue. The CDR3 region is CASSTGTSVNTDTQYF. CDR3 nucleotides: TGTGCCAGCAGCACAGGGACTAGCGTCAACACAGATACGCAGTATTTT.